This T cell receptor beta chain originates from a study of T cell repertoires in cytomegalovirus infection. Via MiXCR, TCRdb re-called the reads, giving one row per CDR3 protein. The repertoire consists of roughly 990,000 distinct CDR3 sequences, with approximately 30% occurring once and the leading ten covering roughly 13%. On this clonotype itself: Its specificity is not known.

Specimen: cultured CD8+ T cells from PBMCs, collected from culture after CMV antigen stimulation. The TCR originated in a human donor in good health (CMV status not recorded). Some clones in this sample may be carry-over from other donors' samples.

CDR3 DNA: TGTGCCAGCAGCCCGGAGACTAGCGGGGGGGCATCTAGCACAGATACGCAGTATTTT. Translation: CASSPETSGGASSTDTQYF. The chain couples TRBV9 to TRBJ2-3; 14 nucleotides match TRBD2. CDR1 is SGDLS and CDR2 is YYNGEE in the germline V gene. The CDR3 runs 19 residues. V was pared by 4 bases and J by 0 bases, with 10 bases of the junction left unmatched.